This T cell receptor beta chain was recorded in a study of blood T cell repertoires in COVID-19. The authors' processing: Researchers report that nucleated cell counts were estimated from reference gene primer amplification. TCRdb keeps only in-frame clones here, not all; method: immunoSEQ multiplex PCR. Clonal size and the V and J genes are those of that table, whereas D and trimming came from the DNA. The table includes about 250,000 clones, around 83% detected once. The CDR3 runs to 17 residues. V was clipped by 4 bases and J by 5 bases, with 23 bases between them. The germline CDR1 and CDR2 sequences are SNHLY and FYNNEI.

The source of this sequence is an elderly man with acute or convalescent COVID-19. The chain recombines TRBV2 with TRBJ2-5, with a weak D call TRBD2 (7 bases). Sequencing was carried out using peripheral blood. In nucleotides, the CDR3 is TGTGCCAGCAGTGTTCCCCGCGGCGGGGGCCTGGGGGAGACCCAGTACTTC. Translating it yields CASSVPRGGGLGETQYF.